The clone carrying this T cell receptor beta chain was detected only once. Germline loops: CDR1 SGHNT, CDR2 YENEEA. V was clipped by 1 base and J by 5 bases, with 18 bases between them. The CDR3 consists of 16 residues. Here immunoSEQ multiplex PCR was the method, and the copy in TCRdb shows in-frame clones only, minus some. The sample shows some 700,000 clones, 70% to 90% of them seen only once. This specimen comes from a study of shared T cell receptors in the human thymus. These data also featured in a second study, about human thymus T cells.

This chain connects TRBV11-3 to TRBJ2-7; D might be TRBD1 (7 bases). The sample was thymocytes. This sequence was found in a girl under two years old with a congenital heart defect. The CDR3 loop is CASSLGGQGGKDEQYF. Written as DNA, the CDR3 is TGTGCCAGCAGCTTAGGCGGGCAGGGGGGAAAAGACGAGCAGTACTTC.